Only one count was recorded for the clone carrying this T cell receptor beta chain. The method was immunoSEQ multiplex PCR; TCRdb's version includes in-frame clones alone and lacks a portion of them. This sample yields over 100,000 clones, of which 75% to 90% are seen a single time; roughly 1.2% belongs to the top ten. This entry is derived from a study of cytomegalovirus exposure and HLA in healthy donors. The V and J ends lost 4 bases and 5 bases respectively, with 30 bases between them. Per germline, CDR1 SGHRS and CDR2 YFSETQ. CDR3 length: 20 amino acids. The genes are TRBV5-1 and TRBJ1-4; tentative D call: TRBD1 (5 bases). The sequence derives from a woman between 18 and 29 years old in good health and CMV-seronegative. Sequenced input: PBMCs. Written as DNA, the CDR3 is TGCGCCAGCAGCCCACACAGCACGGGGGGATACGGGACCAAAAATGAAAAACTGTTTTTT. Translating gives CASSPHSTGGYGTKNEKLFF.